A single sample gave rise to the 14 T cell receptor beta chains below, sequenced in a study of lymphopenia after photon versus proton radiotherapy. Profiled with immunoSEQ multiplex PCR; TCRdb holds only in-frame clones, not every one. The sample has roughly 63,000 clones, 84% seen once. Material: peripheral blood, obtained from a patient treated with proton-based radiotherapy. Receptors were obtained from a man aged 55 to 69 with pancreatic cancer.

This rearrangement joins TRBV2 to TRBJ1-4; D gene ambiguous. The CDR3 runs 14 residues. CDR1 SNHLY and CDR2 FYNNEI come from the germline V gene. V was shortened by 4 bases and J by 0 bases, with 6 bases between the two germline ends. The chain's CDR3 is CASSGTTTNEKLFF. Written as DNA, the CDR3 is TGTGCCAGCAGTGGGACTACAACTAATGAAAAACTGTTTTTT.

This clone came up once. This chain links TRBV7-2 with TRBJ2-5, with 11 bases identical to TRBD2. The CDR3 is 17 residues long. Trimming took 5 bases from V and 2 from J; bases not matched to a gene: 10. Looked up from germline, CDR1 is SGHTA and CDR2 is FQGNSA. The DNA for the CDR3 is TGTGCCAGCAGCCACGGGACTAGCGGACTGGGGCAAGAGACCCAGTACTTC. Translating gives CASSHGTSGLGQETQYF.

This chain links TRBV5-1 with TRBJ2-2; D is unresolved. Germline V CDR1 and CDR2: SGHRS, YFSETQ. Trimming cost V 5 bases and J 1 base, with 9 bases left between them. The CDR3 runs 14 residues. In DNA, the CDR3 is TGCGCCAGCAGTCTTGGGGAGAACACCGGGGAGCTGTTTTTT. Its translation is CASSLGENTGELFF.

This rearrangement joins TRBV5-1 to TRBJ1-5, with D tentatively TRBD1 (6 bases). The CDR3 extends over 15 amino acids. Germline V gene sequence: CDR1 SGHRS, CDR2 YFSETQ. Trimming took 0 bases from V and 7 from J, leaving 14 bases between them. The CDR3 bases are TGCGCCAGCAGCTTGGGGGGGGGCCCAAGGCAGCCCCAGCATTTT. This gives the protein CASSLGGGPRQPQHF.

The chain carries TRBV5-1 and TRBJ2-2, with D possibly being TRBD2 (6 bases). Trimming took 0 bases from V and 7 from J, leaving 16 bases between them. This CDR3 contains 16 residues. Looked up from germline, CDR1 is SGHRS and CDR2 is YFSETQ. Here the CDR3 reads CASSLAGTALIGELFF. CDR3 in DNA: TGCGCCAGCAGCTTGGCAGGGACTGCTCTGATCGGGGAGCTGTTTTTT.

The chain recombines TRBV5-1 with TRBJ2-3; D is uncertain. This CDR3 contains 14 residues. The germline gives CDR1 SGHRS, CDR2 YFSETQ. V lost 4 bases and J 5 bases, leaving 14 bases between the germline ends. CDR3 bases: TGCGCCAGCAGCCCGACGACTTCTAGAGATACGCAGTATTTT. Translated: CASSPTTSRDTQYF.

This chain links TRBV19 with TRBJ2-3, with 10 bases fitting TRBD2. The CDR3 length is 18 residues. Germline trimming cut 0 bases from V and 2 bases from J; bases unmatched to any gene: 8. Germline CDR1 reads LNHDA; CDR2 reads SQIVND (reference sequence). CDR3 sequence reads: CASSIDPGLASNTDTQYF. The CDR3, as DNA: TGTGCCAGTAGTATAGATCCGGGACTAGCGAGTAACACAGATACGCAGTATTTT.

The chain is built from TRBV27 and TRBJ2-1, with 13 bases lining up with TRBD2. Germline V CDR1 and CDR2: MNHEY, SMNVEV (reference sequence). Trimming cost V 6 bases and J 7 bases; bases outside gene matches: 9. This CDR3 contains 16 residues. In DNA, the CDR3 is TGTGCCAGCAGCGGAGGACTAGCGGGAGTGTATAATGAGCAGTTCTTC. Its translation is CASSGGLAGVYNEQFF.

The chain has TRBV2 and TRBJ1-5, with TRBD1 identical over 7 bases. V lost 5 bases, J lost 4 bases, and 2 bases stayed unmatched. This CDR3 spans 13 amino acids. Germline V CDR1 and CDR2: SNHLY, FYNNEI. CDR3 sequence reads: CASSQGGNQPQHF. CDR3 nucleotide sequence: TGTGCCAGCAGTCAGGGGGGAAATCAGCCCCAGCATTTT. Combining the CDR3 with reference TRBV2 and TRBJ1-5 gives the whole variable domain EPEVTQTPSHQVTQMGQEVILRCVPISNHLYFYWYRQILGQKVEFLVSFYNNEISEKSEIFDDQFSVERPDGSNFTLKIRSTKLEDSAMYFCASSQGGNQPQHFGDGTRLSIL.

The chain is built from TRBV28 and TRBJ2-1; a weak D match, TRBD1 (6 bases). V gave up 6 bases and J gave up 8 bases, with 11 bases separating them. The CDR3 has 12 residues. Germline CDR1 reads MDHEN; CDR2 reads SYDVKM. As DNA, the CDR3 is TGTGCCAGCAGCTACAGGGTCGATGAGCAGTTCTTC. It codes for CASSYRVDEQFF.

The chain recombines TRBV10-1 with TRBJ2-1; D not resolved. The CDR3 runs to 10 residues. Germline V CDR1 and CDR2: WNHNN, SYGVQD (reference sequence). Deletions cut 7 bases from V and 12 bases from J, with 10 bases between. The CDR3, as DNA: TGCGCCAGCACACGGCCGGGGCAGTTCTTC. This gives the protein CASTRPGQFF.

This clone was found once. This chain joins TRBV5-1 and TRBJ2-6; TRBD1 matches 7 bases. The CDR3 consists of 15 residues. Germline CDR1 SGHRS, CDR2 YFSETQ. Trimming at V came to 4 bases and at J to 8 bases, leaving 9 bases not matched to a gene. CDR3 in amino acids: CASSPGTAWPNVLTF. The CDR3 DNA is TGCGCCAGCAGCCCCGGGACAGCGTGGCCCAACGTCCTGACTTTC.

This chain uses TRBV18 with TRBJ1-4; D ambiguous. Trimming left V 2 bases short and J 8 bases short, with 3 bases between. The CDR3 runs 11 residues. CDR1 is KGHSH and CDR2 is LQKENI in the germline V gene. The CDR3 loop reads CASSPEEKLFF. The DNA for the CDR3 is TGTGCCAGCTCACCAGAAGAAAAACTGTTTTTT. The full variable domain, rest sourced from reference TRBV18 and TRBJ1-4, is NAGVMQNPRHLVRRRGQEARLRCSPMKGHSHVYWYRQLPEEGLKFMVYLQKENIIDESGMPKERFSAEFPKEGPSILRIQQVVRGDSAAYFCASSPEEKLFFGSGTQLSVL.

V is TRBV11-2 and J is TRBJ1-1, with a possible D match to TRBD1 (6 bases). The ends were cut back, 5 bases at V and 8 bases at J, with 12 bases in the middle. The CDR3 consists of 12 residues. In germline, CDR1 is SGHAT, CDR2 FQNNGV. In nucleotides, the CDR3 is TGTGCCAGCAGCGTAACAGGGAGAGAAGCTTTCTTT. Translation gives CASSVTGREAFF. Supplemented by reference TRBV11-2 and TRBJ1-1, the full variable domain reads EAGVAQSPRYKIIEKRQSVAFWCNPISGHATLYWYQQILGQGPKLLIQFQNNGVVDDSQLPKDRFSAERLKGVDSTLKIQPAKLEDSAVYLCASSVTGREAFFGQGTRLTVV.